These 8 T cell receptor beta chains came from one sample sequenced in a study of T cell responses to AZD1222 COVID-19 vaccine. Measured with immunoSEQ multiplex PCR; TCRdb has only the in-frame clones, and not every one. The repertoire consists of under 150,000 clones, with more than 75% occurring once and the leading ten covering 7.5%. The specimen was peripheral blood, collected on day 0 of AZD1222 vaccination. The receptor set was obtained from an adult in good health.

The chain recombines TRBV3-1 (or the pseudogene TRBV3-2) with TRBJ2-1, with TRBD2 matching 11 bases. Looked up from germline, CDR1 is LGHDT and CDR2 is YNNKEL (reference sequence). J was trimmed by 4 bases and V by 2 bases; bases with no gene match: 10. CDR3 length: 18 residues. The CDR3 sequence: CASSQNGLAGGLYNEQFF. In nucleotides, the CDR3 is TGTGCCAGCAGCCAAAACGGGCTAGCGGGGGGACTTTACAATGAGCAGTTCTTC.

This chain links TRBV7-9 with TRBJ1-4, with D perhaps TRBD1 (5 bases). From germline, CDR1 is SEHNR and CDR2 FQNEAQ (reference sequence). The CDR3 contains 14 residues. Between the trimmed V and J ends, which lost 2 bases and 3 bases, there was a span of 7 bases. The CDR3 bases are TGTGCCAGCAGCTTACGAGGGGCTAATGAAAAACTGTTTTTT. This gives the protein CASSLRGANEKLFF.

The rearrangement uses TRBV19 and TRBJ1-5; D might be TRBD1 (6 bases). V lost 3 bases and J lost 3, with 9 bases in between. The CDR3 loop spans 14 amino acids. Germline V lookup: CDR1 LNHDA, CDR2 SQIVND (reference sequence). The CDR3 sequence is CASSMRGSNQPQHF. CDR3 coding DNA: TGTGCCAGTAGTATGAGGGGGTCCAATCAGCCCCAGCATTTT.

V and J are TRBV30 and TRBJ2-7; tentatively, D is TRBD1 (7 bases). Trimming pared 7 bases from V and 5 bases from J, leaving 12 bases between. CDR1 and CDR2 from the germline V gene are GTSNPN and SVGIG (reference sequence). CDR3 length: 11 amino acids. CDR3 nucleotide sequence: TGTGCCTCCGGAGGGGGCCACGAGCAGTACTTC. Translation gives CASGGGHEQYF.

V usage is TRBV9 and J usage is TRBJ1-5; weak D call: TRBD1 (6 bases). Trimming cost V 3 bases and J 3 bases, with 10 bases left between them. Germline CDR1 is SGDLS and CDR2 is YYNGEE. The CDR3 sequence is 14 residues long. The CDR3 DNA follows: TGTGCCAGCAGCGAGGACAGCTTCAATCAGCCCCAGCATTTT. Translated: CASSEDSFNQPQHF. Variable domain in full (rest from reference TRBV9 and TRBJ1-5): DSGVTQTPKHLITATGQRVTLRCSPRSGDLSVYWYQQSLDQGLQFLIQYYNGEERAKGNILERFSAQQFPDLHSELNLSSLELGDSALYFCASSEDSFNQPQHFGDGTRLSIL.

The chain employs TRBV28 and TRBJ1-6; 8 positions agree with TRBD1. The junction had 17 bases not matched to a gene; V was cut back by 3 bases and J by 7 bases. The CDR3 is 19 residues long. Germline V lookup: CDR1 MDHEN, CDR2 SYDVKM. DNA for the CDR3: TGTGCCAGCAGTTTCCCTCAAGGGTGGCAGGGGGCCTCAAATTCACCCCTCCACTTT. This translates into CASSFPQGWQGASNSPLHF.

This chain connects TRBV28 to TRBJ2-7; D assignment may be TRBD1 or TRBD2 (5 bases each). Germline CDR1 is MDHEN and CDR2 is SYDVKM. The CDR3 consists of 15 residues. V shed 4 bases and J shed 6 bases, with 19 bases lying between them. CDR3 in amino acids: CASSSTKGLRIEQYF. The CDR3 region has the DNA TGTGCCAGCAGTTCGACTAAGGGGTTAAGGATCGAGCAGTACTTC.

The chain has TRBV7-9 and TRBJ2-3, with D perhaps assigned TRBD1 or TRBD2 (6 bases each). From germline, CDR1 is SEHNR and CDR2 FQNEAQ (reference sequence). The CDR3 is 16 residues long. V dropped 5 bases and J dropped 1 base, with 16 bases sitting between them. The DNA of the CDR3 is TGTGCCAGCAGCCCCGGAGGGGGATTTGGCACAGATACGCAGTATTTT. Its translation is CASSPGGGFGTDTQYF. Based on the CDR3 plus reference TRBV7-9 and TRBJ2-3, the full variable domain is DTGVSQNPRHKITKRGQNVTFRCDPISEHNRLYWYRQTLGQGPEFLTYFQNEAQLEKSRLLSDRFSAERPKGSFSTLEIQRTEQGDSAMYLCASSPGGGFGTDTQYFGPGTRLTVL.